This entry describes one T cell receptor (beta chain). Its antigen is currently unknown. These data come from a study of T cell responses to AZD1222 COVID-19 vaccine. Notes on the study in general: Nearly half of spike-specific TCRs reportedly go after variant regions that carry no mutations. Spike-specific TCRs gained breadth and depth after people received two AZD1222 doses.

This table comes from immunoSEQ multiplex PCR, and its TCRdb copy is limited to in-frame clones, with some not included. Of roughly 91,000 clones detected, 90% appear once; the ten largest clones hold 3%. Trimming cost V 6 bases and J 3 bases, with 12 bases left between them. The germline V gene has CDR1 SGHRS and CDR2 YFSETQ. The CDR3 length is 13 residues. The receptor was derived from an adult in good health. The rearrangement uses TRBV5-1 and TRBJ1-1; the D gene is possibly TRBD1 (5 bases). Specimen: peripheral blood, collected on day 0 of AZD1222 vaccination. The CDR3: CASMLWGDTEAFF. DNA for the CDR3: TGCGCCAGCATGCTTTGGGGGGACACTGAAGCTTTCTTT.